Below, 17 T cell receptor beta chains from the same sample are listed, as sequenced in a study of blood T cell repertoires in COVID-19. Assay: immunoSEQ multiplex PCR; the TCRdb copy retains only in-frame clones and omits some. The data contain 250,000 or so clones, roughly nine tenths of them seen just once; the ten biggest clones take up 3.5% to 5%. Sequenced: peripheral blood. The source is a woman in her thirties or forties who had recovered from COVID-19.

The CDR3 reads CASSQDLGSSPLHF. CDR3 sequence (DNA): TGTGCCAGCAGCCAAGATTTGGGCTCCTCACCCCTCCACTTT. This chain joins TRBV14 and TRBJ1-6; D remains unclear. Germline V gene sequence: CDR1 SGHDN, CDR2 FVKESK. The CDR3 is 14 residues long. Between the trimmed V and J ends, which lost 0 bases and 10 bases, there was a span of 10 bases.

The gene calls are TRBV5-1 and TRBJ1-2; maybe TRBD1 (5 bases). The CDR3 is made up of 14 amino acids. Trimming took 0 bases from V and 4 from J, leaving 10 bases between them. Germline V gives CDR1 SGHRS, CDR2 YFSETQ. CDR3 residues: CASSLEAGIYGYTF. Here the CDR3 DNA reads TGCGCCAGCAGCTTGGAAGCAGGGATCTATGGCTACACCTTC.

Written as DNA, the CDR3 is TGTGCCAGCAGCCGAAACGGGGGGCGAACCTCAGAGACCCAGTACTTC. Protein product: CASSRNGGRTSETQYF. V gene TRBV3-1 (or the pseudogene TRBV3-2) combines with J gene TRBJ2-5, with D perhaps matching TRBD2 (7 bases). CDR1 is LGHDT, CDR2 YNNKEL, per germline (reference sequence). Trimming took off 4 bases at V and 4 bases at J, with 19 bases between the two ends. The CDR3 has 16 amino acids.

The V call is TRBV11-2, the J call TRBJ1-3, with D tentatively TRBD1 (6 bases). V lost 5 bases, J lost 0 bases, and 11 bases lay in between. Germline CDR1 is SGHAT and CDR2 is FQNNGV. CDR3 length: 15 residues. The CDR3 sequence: CASSAGVSSGNTIYF. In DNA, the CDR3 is TGTGCCAGCAGCGCAGGGGTTAGCTCTGGAAACACCATATATTTT.

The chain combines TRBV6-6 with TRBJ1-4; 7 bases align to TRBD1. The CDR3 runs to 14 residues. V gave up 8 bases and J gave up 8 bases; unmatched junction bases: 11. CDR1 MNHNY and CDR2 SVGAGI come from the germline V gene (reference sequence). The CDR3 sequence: CASSGRQTGEKLFF. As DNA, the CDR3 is TGTGCCAGCTCCGGGCGGCAGACAGGGGAAAAACTGTTTTTT.

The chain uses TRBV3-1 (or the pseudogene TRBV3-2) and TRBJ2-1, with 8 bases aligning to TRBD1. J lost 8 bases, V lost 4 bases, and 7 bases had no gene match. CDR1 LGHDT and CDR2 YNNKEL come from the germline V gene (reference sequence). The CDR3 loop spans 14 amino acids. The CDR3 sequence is CASSPSGQGYEQFF. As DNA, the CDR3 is TGTGCCAGCAGCCCGAGCGGACAGGGCTATGAGCAGTTCTTC.

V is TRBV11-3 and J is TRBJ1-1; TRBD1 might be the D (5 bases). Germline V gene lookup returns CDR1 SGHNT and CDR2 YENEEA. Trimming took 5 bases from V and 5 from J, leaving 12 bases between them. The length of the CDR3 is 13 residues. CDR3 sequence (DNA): TGTGCCAGCAGCGAAAGACGGGGGACTGAAGCTTTCTTT. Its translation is CASSERRGTEAFF.

The CDR3 reads CASSIRGDDTGELFF. CDR3 nucleotide sequence: TGTGCCAGTAGTATCCGGGGGGATGACACCGGGGAGCTGTTTTTT. J is TRBJ2-2 and V is TRBV19; TRBD2 agrees at 7 bases. This CDR3 comprises 15 residues. The germline V gene has CDR1 LNHDA and CDR2 SQIVND (reference sequence). J lost 3 bases, V lost 3 bases, and 4 bases had no gene match.

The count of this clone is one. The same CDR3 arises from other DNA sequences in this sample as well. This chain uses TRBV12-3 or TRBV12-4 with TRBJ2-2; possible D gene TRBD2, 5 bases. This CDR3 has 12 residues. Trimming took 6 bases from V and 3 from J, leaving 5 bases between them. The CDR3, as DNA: TGTGCCAGCAGCGGGGACACCGGGGAGCTGTTTTTT. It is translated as CASSGDTGELFF.

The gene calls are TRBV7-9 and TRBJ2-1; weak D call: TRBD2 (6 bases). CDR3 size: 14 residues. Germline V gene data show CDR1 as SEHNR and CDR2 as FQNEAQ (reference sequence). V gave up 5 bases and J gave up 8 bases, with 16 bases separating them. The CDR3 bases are TGTGCCAGCAGCCCGATAACTAGCCGGGATGAGCAGTTCTTC. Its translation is CASSPITSRDEQFF.

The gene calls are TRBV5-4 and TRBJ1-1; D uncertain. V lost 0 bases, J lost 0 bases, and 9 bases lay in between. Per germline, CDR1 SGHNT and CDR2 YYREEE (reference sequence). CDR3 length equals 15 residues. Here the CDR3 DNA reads TGTGCCAGCAGCTTGGCACAGCCTATGAACACTGAAGCTTTCTTT. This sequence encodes CASSLAQPMNTEAFF.

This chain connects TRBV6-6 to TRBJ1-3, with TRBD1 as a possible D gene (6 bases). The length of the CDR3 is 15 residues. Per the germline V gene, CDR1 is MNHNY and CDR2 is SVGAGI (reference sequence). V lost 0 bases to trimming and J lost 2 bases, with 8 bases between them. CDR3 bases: TGTGCCAGCAGTTACTCCGGGGGGCCTGGAAACACCATATATTTT. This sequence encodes CASSYSGGPGNTIYF.

CDR3 nucleotide sequence: TGTGCCAGCAGCTCCGGGGTACCCAATCAGCCCCAGCATTTT. Translated, it gives CASSSGVPNQPQHF. The V and J genes are TRBV7-9 and TRBJ1-5; D remains unclear. There are 14 residues in the CDR3. CDR1 and CDR2 (germline): SEHNR, FQNEAQ (reference sequence). Trimming shortened V by 4 bases and J by 3 bases, and 10 bases separated the two germline ends. Using reference TRBV7-9 and TRBJ1-5 for the parts outside the CDR3, the full variable domain is DTGVSQNPRHKITKRGQNVTFRCDPISEHNRLYWYRQTLGQGPEFLTYFQNEAQLEKSRLLSDRFSAERPKGSFSTLEIQRTEQGDSAMYLCASSSGVPNQPQHFGDGTRLSIL.

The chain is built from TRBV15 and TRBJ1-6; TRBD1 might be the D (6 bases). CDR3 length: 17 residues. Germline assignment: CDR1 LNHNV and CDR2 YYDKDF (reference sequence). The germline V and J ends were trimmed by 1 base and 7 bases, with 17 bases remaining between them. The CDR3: CATSRGDTLGGNSPLHF. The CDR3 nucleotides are TGTGCCACCAGCAGAGGGGACACCCTAGGTGGGAATTCACCCCTCCACTTT.

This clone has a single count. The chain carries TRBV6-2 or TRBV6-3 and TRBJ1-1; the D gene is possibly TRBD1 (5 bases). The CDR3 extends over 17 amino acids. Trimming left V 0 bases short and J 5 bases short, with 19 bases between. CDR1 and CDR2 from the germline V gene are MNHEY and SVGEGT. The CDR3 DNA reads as TGTGCCAGCAGTTACTCGAGACAGACAGCTGGAAATACTGAAGCTTTCTTT. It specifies CASSYSRQTAGNTEAFF.

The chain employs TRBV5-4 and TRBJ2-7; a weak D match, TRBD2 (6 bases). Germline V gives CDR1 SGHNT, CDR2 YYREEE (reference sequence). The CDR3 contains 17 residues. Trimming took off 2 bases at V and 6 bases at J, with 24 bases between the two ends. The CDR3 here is CASSFGGQSVVSGEQYV. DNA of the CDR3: TGTGCCAGCAGCTTTGGCGGGCAAAGCGTCGTTAGCGGCGAGCAGTACGTC.

CDR3 loop: CASSQGGLADEQYF. CDR3 coding DNA: TGTGCCAGCAGCCAAGGGGGACTAGCTGACGAGCAGTACTTC. The gene calls are TRBV14 and TRBJ2-7, with 9 bases identical to TRBD2. J was trimmed by 5 bases and V by 1 base; bases with no gene match: 3. CDR3 size: 14 residues. Germline V gives CDR1 SGHDN, CDR2 FVKESK.